Below are 9 T cell receptor beta chains sequenced from a single sample in a study of blood T cells in healthy people across ages. A J-beta primer mix and a sample-barcoded 5' primer were used in a second PCR of roughly 6 to 12 cycles. MiXCR was run by TCRdb on the 5' RACE reads, yielding one entry per CDR3 protein. The sample shows around 620,000 distinct CDR3 sequences, 27% of them seen only once. The sequencing input was blood. The receptors come from a woman in her 70s in good health.

This clonotype was found a few times. This chain joins TRBV7-8 and TRBJ2-5; 11 positions agree with TRBD2. Looked up from germline, CDR1 is SGHVS and CDR2 is FQNEAQ. Unmatched junction bases numbered 3, after V lost 8 bases and J lost 1 base. The CDR3 loop spans 14 amino acids. Here the CDR3 reads CASGTSGGQETQYF. Written as DNA, the CDR3 is TGTGCCAGCGGAACTAGCGGGGGCCAAGAGACCCAGTACTTC. Filled out from reference TRBV7-8 and TRBJ2-5, the complete variable domain reads GAGVSQSPRYKVAKRGQDVALRCDPISGHVSLFWYQQALGQGPEFLTYFQNEAQLDKSGLPSDRFFAERPEGSVSTLKIQRTQQEDSAVYLCASGTSGGQETQYFGPGTRLLVL.

The chain employs TRBV7-2 and TRBJ2-5, with 11 nucleotides matching TRBD2. The V gene end was trimmed by 4 bases and the J gene end by 5 bases; junction bases not matched to a gene: 9. CDR3 length equals 16 residues. Germline CDR1 reads SGHTA; CDR2 reads FQGNSA. The CDR3 bases are TGTGCCAGCAGCTCCGCACTAGCGGGGGCAGCGGAGACCCAGTACTTC. It specifies CASSSALAGAAETQYF.

This clonotype was recorded a few times. The J gene is TRBJ1-1, the V gene TRBV4-3; D gene unclear. Per germline, CDR1 LGHNA and CDR2 YSLEER. The CDR3 totals 16 residues. Between the trimmed V and J ends, which lost 4 bases and 1 base, there was a span of 16 bases. Here the CDR3 DNA reads TGCGCCAGCAGCCCCTCCTCGCGGGCACGGAACACTGAAGCTTTCTTT. Translated: CASSPSSRARNTEAFF.

This chain links TRBV7-2 with TRBJ1-5; D is unclear. The CDR3 totals 13 residues. The germline V gene encodes CDR1 SGHTA and CDR2 FQGNSA. Trimming took 5 bases from V and 7 from J, leaving 12 bases between them. This CDR3 reads CASSQRVGQPQHF. The CDR3 DNA reads TGTGCCAGCAGCCAAAGGGTTGGCCAGCCCCAGCATTTT.

This chain links TRBV20-1 with TRBJ1-4; 10 nucleotides line up with TRBD1. CDR1 is DFQATT and CDR2 is SNEGSKA in the germline V gene (reference sequence). J was trimmed by 8 bases and V by 3 bases; bases with no gene match: 3. CDR3 length: 13 residues. CDR3 DNA: TGCAGTGCTAGCGGGACAGGGGTCGAAAAACTGTTTTTT. Translating gives CSASGTGVEKLFF.

The rearrangement joins TRBV14 to TRBJ1-1, with D hard to call. This CDR3 is 19 amino acids long. Trimming shortened V by 1 base and J by 1 base, and 22 bases separated the two germline ends. The germline V gene encodes CDR1 SGHDN and CDR2 FVKESK. CDR3 amino acids: CASSQVNGFTPHSNTEAFF. Written as DNA, the CDR3 is TGTGCCAGCAGCCAAGTAAACGGGTTTACTCCCCATTCGAACACTGAAGCTTTCTTT.

In its sample, this clonotype was seen many times. This sequence joins TRBV24-1 and TRBJ1-2, with unresolved D. This CDR3 has 14 residues. Looked up from germline, CDR1 is KGHDR and CDR2 is SFDVKD. The V gene lost 4 bases and the J gene lost 4 bases, with 12 bases spanning the gap. The CDR3 DNA follows: TGTGCCACCAGTGAGGACGGGCGCGCCTATGGCTACACCTTC. It codes for CATSEDGRAYGYTF.

The V call is TRBV20-1, the J call TRBJ2-4; the D is unclear. V lost 5 bases and J 6 bases, leaving 8 bases between the germline ends. Germline assignment: CDR1 DFQATT and CDR2 SNEGSKA (reference sequence). The CDR3 is 11 residues long. For the CDR3, the DNA is TGCAGTGCTTGGACGGGAAACATTCAGTACTTC. This codes for CSAWTGNIQYF.

V usage is TRBV7-2 and J usage is TRBJ2-3; no reliable D call. The V end lost 8 bases, the J end lost 3 bases, and 12 bases lay between the germline ends. CDR1 is SGHTA and CDR2 is FQGNSA in the germline V gene. This CDR3 is built from 13 residues. CDR3 DNA sequence: TGTGCCAGCGGGTACATAGGGACAGATACGCAGTATTTT. This sequence encodes CASGYIGTDTQYF.